These 3 T cell receptor beta chains share one sample of origin, sequenced in a study of graft-versus-host responses after intestinal transplantation (dated by TCRdb to the early 2020s). To isolate intraepithelial and lamina propria lymphocytes from graft specimens, dithiothreitol, EDTA incubations and collagenase D digestion were used. Library method: the immunoSEQ multiplex PCR assay. Drawn from immuneACCESS, this table holds only the in-frame rearrangements with V and J called that TCRdb kept. Clones are partly lost; checked studies trace under half to an unresolved V gene and leave the rest unexplained. The sample table holds some 13,000 clones, of which around 70% were seen once. The ten largest make up around 6.8% of the sample. The sequences come from ileum tissue, collected 16 days after intestinal transplant. These receptors came from a human patient who received an intestinal transplant, so some T cells may come from the graft donor.

The chain uses TRBV7-2 and TRBJ1-2; no clear D. CDR1 and CDR2 (germline): SGHTA, FQGNSA. The CDR3 is 15 residues long. The ends were cut back, 7 bases at V and 0 bases at J, with 15 bases in the middle. DNA for the CDR3: TGTGCCAGCAACATTGCGGGCCCAGCTAACTATGGCTACACCTTC. It encodes CASNIAGPANYGYTF.

This clone showed up just a few times. DNA of the CDR3: TGTGCCAGCCGTCGACAGGGGGGGAACACTGAAGCTTTCTTT. Translated, it gives CASRRQGGNTEAFF. The chain carries TRBV6-6 and TRBJ1-1; 9 nucleotides agree with TRBD1. The ends lost 8 bases at V and 1 base at J; junction bases unmatched: 5. CDR1 is MNHNY, CDR2 SVGAGI, per germline (reference sequence). The CDR3 covers 14 residues.

V gene TRBV4-3 combines with J gene TRBJ2-2; 7 bases map to TRBD1. CDR1 is LGHNA and CDR2 is YSLEER in the germline V gene. With 1 base clipped from V and 0 bases from J, the junction kept 5 bases outside the gene matches. CDR3 length equals 17 residues. DNA of the CDR3: TGCGCCAGCAGCCAAGGTACAGGGGCAGCGAACACCGGGGAGCTGTTTTTT. The encoded protein is CASSQGTGAANTGELFF.